Listed below are T cell receptor beta chains from one sample, sequenced in a study of blood T cell repertoires in COVID-19. Generated by immunoSEQ multiplex PCR, the TCRdb table keeps only in-frame clones and is missing some. The table lists 350,000 to 550,000 clones, around 91% of them singletons. What was sequenced was PBMCs or T cells enriched from blood (not recorded which). The receptor source for this set is a man aged 30-40 years who had recovered from COVID-19. Each CDR3 is given with its conserved first and last residue. Each record gives: CDR3 protein, V gene.

cdr3_aa: CASSPRGYPNYGYTF; v_call: TRBV27
cdr3_aa: CASSPTGAYEQYF; v_call: TRBV6-5
cdr3_aa: CASSPSTGGPYEQYF; v_call: TRBV19
cdr3_aa: CASSVKAGTGEQYF; v_call: TRBV2
cdr3_aa: CASTGGGLGTNNEQFF; v_call: TRBV28
cdr3_aa: CASSAPGQRNEKLFF; v_call: TRBV5-1
cdr3_aa: CASSPEMDLGETQYF; v_call: TRBV5-1
cdr3_aa: CASSSTEGSEAFF; v_call: TRBV6-6
cdr3_aa: CASSWGRSEGPDTTDTQYF; v_call: TRBV5-5
cdr3_aa: CASSRLAGWDYEQYF; v_call: TRBV11-2
cdr3_aa: CAWSRQVNQPQHF; v_call: TRBV30
cdr3_aa: CASLLAGVGEQYF; v_call: TRBV12-3/TRBV12-4
cdr3_aa: CASSLSGSADTQYF; v_call: TRBV3-1/TRBV3-2
cdr3_aa: CASSLSRAYNEQFF; v_call: TRBV7-2
cdr3_aa: CASSLGGGYEQYF; v_call: TRBV7-8
cdr3_aa: CASSVGDSRTRNEQFF; v_call: TRBV9
cdr3_aa: CASSLGQGGTEAFF; v_call: TRBV5-1
cdr3_aa: CASRLAGGNTGELFF; v_call: TRBV7-2
cdr3_aa: CASSRDRGDEKLFF; v_call: TRBV19
cdr3_aa: CAYAGTEASGNTIYF; v_call: TRBV30
cdr3_aa: CASSHGGSNTGELFF; v_call: TRBV28
cdr3_aa: CSVDDSYNEQFF; v_call: TRBV29-1
cdr3_aa: CASSPRGGSSYEQYF; v_call: TRBV7-3
cdr3_aa: CASSEAMRKRGEQFF; v_call: TRBV2
cdr3_aa: CAWSGGYEQYF; v_call: TRBV30
cdr3_aa: CASSDLQGWGGYTF; v_call: TRBV2
cdr3_aa: CASSSEGTSGLIDTQYF; v_call: TRBV4-1
cdr3_aa: CASSQERLAREKTQYF; v_call: TRBV4-2
cdr3_aa: CASSQGALAKNIQYF; v_call: TRBV2
cdr3_aa: CASSLDFLGSAERSYEQYF; v_call: TRBV11-2
cdr3_aa: CASSIYRAGGTEAFF; v_call: TRBV13
cdr3_aa: CASAWGATFENIQYF; v_call: TRBV4-1
cdr3_aa: CATAVGGNSYEQYF; v_call: TRBV27
cdr3_aa: CASSQGEGTDTQYF; v_call: TRBV4-1
cdr3_aa: CASSRQGTRNGYTF; v_call: TRBV6-5
cdr3_aa: CASRVGGDSPLHF; v_call: TRBV6-5
cdr3_aa: CASSLFGLSYEQYF; v_call: TRBV5-4
cdr3_aa: CASSFRDILSGANVLTF; v_call: TRBV5-6
cdr3_aa: CASSLQNTEAFF; v_call: TRBV12-3/TRBV12-4
cdr3_aa: CASSQGSGGYQPQHF; v_call: TRBV3-1/TRBV3-2
cdr3_aa: CASSLGPGLAGVDTQYF; v_call: TRBV13
cdr3_aa: CASSFAGGDYEQYF; v_call: TRBV7-2
cdr3_aa: CAWSVERGNTIYF; v_call: TRBV30
cdr3_aa: CASSFTLSHGAFF; v_call: TRBV28
cdr3_aa: CASSKPSGSVANTGELFF; v_call: TRBV7-9
cdr3_aa: CASSESVGGLYEQYF; v_call: TRBV10-2
cdr3_aa: CASSLDRDYSNQPQHF; v_call: TRBV11-2
cdr3_aa: CASSWAGGATGELFF; v_call: TRBV7-2
cdr3_aa: CASSQSLAGELPSNNYNEQFF; v_call: TRBV3-1/TRBV3-2
cdr3_aa: CASSFRDGVEQYF; v_call: TRBV5-5
cdr3_aa: CASSRRLAGVNTDTQYF; v_call: TRBV4-1
cdr3_aa: CSVGGGNGVRGASTDTQYF; v_call: TRBV29-1
cdr3_aa: CASNLNRANTQYF; v_call: TRBV2
cdr3_aa: CASREALSNQPQHF; v_call: TRBV27
cdr3_aa: CASSLEGGGYEQYF; v_call: TRBV7-9
cdr3_aa: CASSPNWDTGYGYTF; v_call: TRBV18
cdr3_aa: CASSHGTGRNGELFF; v_call: TRBV28